This TCR beta chain was captured by sequencing in a study of spatial heterogeneity in lung cancer (dated by TCRdb to the late 2010s). The study in broad terms: More beta-chain than alpha-chain transcripts were consistently detected, likely reflecting higher beta-chain transcript abundance. In the raw uncorrected reads, each unique combination of TCR and UMI appeared more than ten times on average. TCR alpha and beta repertoires were quantitatively compared across multiple tumor regions, matched nontumor lung and blood in non-small cell lung cancer. At surgery, around 200 tumor regions, some 61 matched nontumor lung samples and 45 to 60 PBMC samples were TCR-sequenced for both alpha and beta chains. The study linked features of the TCR repertoire to counts of nonsynonymous mutations, which were determined by whole-exome sequencing of tumor tissue.

This clonotype was seen at least ten times. It lacks a known antigen. No much larger clone is present one base from it, and per-base qualities are unavailable. Library creation used 5' RACE. Sequenced on a NextSeq 500. The TCR library protocol attached a unique molecular identifier to each TCR cDNA molecule to allow correction of PCR and sequencing errors. On the authors' methods: TCR identification, UMI-based error correction and CDR3 extraction were performed with Decombinator tools. Expanded TCRs were defined as those above a frequency of 2 per 1,000, corresponding to the top 1% of the tumor frequency distribution. Each repertoire was subsampled 100 times to 5,000 TCRs, after which Renyi diversity was computed with the R vegan package. CDR3 similarity networks were constructed using string-kernel similarity of amino acid triplets, with links drawn between CDR3s whose pairwise similarity was above 0.82. TCRdb passed the public sequencing reads through fastp at Q25 and MiXCR, retaining productive beta sequences. Entries are consolidated by CDR3 protein sequence, retaining the most common genes and DNA. These V and J calls are TCRdb output, not the study's own analysis. For this sample the table gives around 60,000 distinct CDR3 sequences, of which roughly 8% were detected only once. In total, the top ten clones hold about 15% of the sample.

There are 12 amino acids in the CDR3, from cysteine to phenylalanine inclusive. The kept DNA is CDR3 alone, 36 bases in frame from the first base. V and J are truncated by 6 bases and 8 bases respectively, leaving an intervening sequence of 8 bases. According to the study, the label for this sample's time point signals: sample taken at primary tumor resection. Without any cell sorting, TCR sequencing was performed on whole RNA extracted either from tumor and nontumor lung tissue or from cryopreserved PBMC samples. Donors were under 95 patients with early-stage, untreated non-small cell lung cancer from the lung TRACERx cohort. Only patients for whom sufficient RNA was available from at least two tumor regions were selected for TCR sequencing. Results and caveats for the whole study, not just this receptor: Confirming at a functional level the hypothesis that regional TCRs recognize regional mutations was considered to require additional single-cell paired TCR alpha and beta sequencing. Ubiquitous expanded tumor TCRs were detected in blood more often at tumor resection than at routine follow-up.

The TCR sequence derives from a female donor with early-stage non-small cell lung cancer. The chain is encoded by TRBV12-3 or TRBV12-4 joined to TRBJ1-6, with the D gene too uncertain to name. The sequencing here drew on PBMCs, taken at surgery. DNA sequence: TGTGCCAGCAGGGAGGGCGATTCACCCCTCCACTTT. This yields the protein CASREGDSPLHF.